This T cell receptor (beta chain) was captured in a study of blood T cell repertoires in COVID-19. Study-wide context: There were acute and convalescent COVID-19 samples, and they came from the United States, Italy and Spain.

Categorization into cohorts depended on clinical history that participants reported. Germline assignment: CDR1 SNHLY and CDR2 FYNNEI. J was trimmed by 6 bases and V by 7 bases; bases with no gene match: 5. The CDR3 extends over 15 amino acids. In the original workflow: Reference gene primer amplification gave estimated nucleated cell counts. The table came from immunoSEQ multiplex PCR; TCRdb's copy has only in-frame clones and leaves some out. That table supplies the V and J calls and clone size; D and trimming were determined from the DNA. The table records roughly 160,000 clones, approximately 84% of them present only once.

Sample: PBMCs or T cells enriched from blood (not recorded which). The source is a middle-aged woman with acute COVID-19. The genes are TRBV2 and TRBJ2-1, with 14 bases identical to TRBD2. CDR3 region: CASNGGLAGGNEQFF. CDR3 nucleotide sequence: TGTGCCAGCAACGGAGGACTAGCGGGAGGCAATGAGCAGTTCTTC.